A single sample gave rise to the 7 T cell receptor beta chains below, sequenced in a study of blood T cell repertoires in COVID-19. The assay was immunoSEQ multiplex PCR, and TCRdb's table has in-frame clones only and misses some. The sample lists about 480,000 clones, 88% occurring once. The sequencing sample was made of PBMCs or T cells enriched from blood (not recorded which). The receptors shown here come from a middle-aged woman who had recovered from COVID-19.

The rearrangement joins TRBV4-2 to TRBJ2-1; 9 bases align to TRBD2. This CDR3 is built from 17 residues. Germline CDR1 and CDR2: LGHNA and YNFKEQ. Trimming at V came to 2 bases and at J to 8 bases, leaving 13 bases not matched to a gene. In nucleotides, the CDR3 is TGTGCCAGCAGCCAACTCCCGGCGGGAGGGCCGGTGGATGAGCAGTTCTTC. Translated, it gives CASSQLPAGGPVDEQFF.

The V gene is TRBV2, the J gene TRBJ1-1; TRBD1 aligns across 7 bases. J gave up 3 bases and V 6 bases, and 16 bases lay outside the gene matches. This CDR3 is 17 amino acids long. Germline V gene sequence: CDR1 SNHLY, CDR2 FYNNEI. CDR3 nucleotide sequence: TGTGCCAGCAGCCGACAGGGTCTCACCCAACCGGACACTGAAGCTTTCTTT. The encoded protein is CASSRQGLTQPDTEAFF.

J is TRBJ2-1 and V is TRBV3-1 (or the pseudogene TRBV3-2); D might be TRBD1 (7 bases). V was clipped by 7 bases and J by 9 bases, with 13 bases between them. There are 12 residues in the CDR3. CDR1 and CDR2 (germline): LGHDT, YNNKEL (reference sequence). The CDR3 region has the DNA TGTGCCAGCAACGGAGGGGGCTCTGAGCAGTTCTTC. This translates into CASNGGGSEQFF.

V usage is TRBV4-2 and J usage is TRBJ2-5; D may be TRBD2 (7 bases). Trimming left V 0 bases short and J 4 bases short, with 9 bases between. Germline V gene data show CDR1 as LGHNA and CDR2 as YNFKEQ. The CDR3 spans 14 residues. For the CDR3, the DNA is TGTGCCAGCAGCCAAGAGGCGGGGGCAGAGACCCAGTACTTC. This translates into CASSQEAGAETQYF.

The genes are TRBV5-1 and TRBJ2-3; 16 bases agree with TRBD2. V trimming: 0 bases; J trimming: 4 bases; junction bases outside the gene matches: 2. The germline CDR1 and CDR2 sequences are SGHRS and YFSETQ. The CDR3 has 17 amino acids. Written as DNA, the CDR3 is TGCGCCAGCAGCTTGGAAGGGACTAGCGGGAGGGCAGATACGCAGTATTTT. Translated: CASSLEGTSGRADTQYF. Filled out from reference TRBV5-1 and TRBJ2-3, the complete variable domain reads KAGVTQTPRYLIKTRGQQVTLSCSPISGHRSVSWYQQTPGQGLQFLFEYFSETQRNKGNFPGRFSGRQFSNSRSEMNVSTLELGDSALYLCASSLEGTSGRADTQYFGPGTRLTVL.

The chain links TRBV7-6 to TRBJ2-6; D perhaps matches TRBD2 (5 bases). Per the germline V gene, CDR1 is SGHVS and CDR2 is FNYEAQ. Trimming stripped 2 bases from V and 2 bases from J, with 10 bases between. The CDR3 length is 16 residues. CDR3 sequence reads: CASSLTSGAGANVLTF. CDR3 DNA: TGTGCCAGCAGCTTAACGTCCGGGGCTGGGGCCAACGTCCTGACTTTC.

The chain has TRBV7-2 and TRBJ2-5; D gene unclear. The CDR3 spans 14 residues. V shed 2 bases and J shed 5 bases, with 12 bases lying between them. Germline CDR1 SGHTA, CDR2 FQGNSA. The CDR3 reads CASSLFSLEETQYF. In DNA form, the CDR3 reads TGTGCCAGCAGCTTATTTTCCTTGGAGGAGACCCAGTACTTC.